Below, 20 T cell receptor beta chains from the same sample are listed, as sequenced in a study of radiation and T cells in renal cell carcinoma. Time point: blood 4 weeks post-SBRT, at nephrectomy. The treatment was: 15 Gy SBRT to primary tumor, nephrectomy 4 weeks later. Some clones are missing from TCRdb's copy, which holds only in-frame ones; the method was immunoSEQ multiplex PCR. This table has roughly 86,000 clones, around four fifths appearing once. The material sequenced was blood, taken from a patient whose treatment included radiotherapy and nephrectomy. Receptor source: a man aged 50-60 years with renal cell carcinoma.

The chain recombines TRBV7-9 with TRBJ2-7, with a possible D match to TRBD1 (5 bases). Trimming cost V 5 bases and J 5 bases, with 13 bases left between them. The CDR3 has 13 amino acids. Germline loops: CDR1 SEHNR, CDR2 FQNEAQ (reference sequence). Written as DNA, the CDR3 is TGTGCCAGCAGCCCCCGAAGGGGAAACGAGCAGTACTTC. It yields the protein CASSPRRGNEQYF.

The V gene is TRBV10-2, the J gene TRBJ2-7, with a possible D match to TRBD1 (5 bases). The CDR3 has 12 residues. Germline V gives CDR1 WSHSY, CDR2 SAAADI. V gave up 3 bases and J gave up 3 bases, with 6 bases separating them. This chain's CDR3 is CASSDRVYEQYF. CDR3 bases: TGCGCCAGCAGTGACAGGGTCTACGAGCAGTACTTC.

The genes are TRBV13 and TRBJ2-7; the D gene is possibly TRBD2 (6 bases). V lost 4 bases to trimming and J lost 5 bases, with 9 bases between them. This CDR3 has 12 amino acids. CDR1 PRHDT and CDR2 FYEKMQ come from the germline V gene (reference sequence). CDR3 in amino acids: CASSWTKNEQYF. The CDR3 nucleotides read TGTGCCAGCAGCTGGACTAAAAACGAGCAGTACTTC.

About this clone: An end of the junction differs from the germline gene, which may be a read error. The chain is built from TRBV7-9 and TRBJ2-4, with D perhaps matching TRBD1 (5 bases). Germline CDR1 and CDR2: SEHNR and FQNEAQ (reference sequence). The CDR3 has 14 amino acids. The CDR3 protein is CASTLAGYLNIQYF. CDR3 nucleotides: TGTGCCAGCACCTTAGCAGGGTACTTAAACATTCAGTACTTC.

The V and J genes are TRBV5-4 and TRBJ1-1, with D tentatively TRBD1 (6 bases). The CDR3 sequence is 18 residues long. Trimming stripped 6 bases from V and 2 bases from J, with 26 bases between. Germline V gene lookup returns CDR1 SGHNT and CDR2 YYREEE (reference sequence). The CDR3 bases are TGTGCCAGCATCGGTGAAAAGGGGGGCCGATGGGGAAACACTGAAGCTTTCTTT. Its translation is CASIGEKGGRWGNTEAFF.

This clone appeared a few times. This rearrangement joins TRBV19 to TRBJ2-1; no clear D gene. V was trimmed by 2 bases and J by 1 base, leaving 9 bases between them. The CDR3 loop spans 15 amino acids. Germline CDR1 LNHDA, CDR2 SQIVND (reference sequence). CDR3: CASSISQLSYNEQFF. CDR3 sequence (DNA): TGTGCCAGTAGTATATCTCAGCTTTCCTACAATGAGCAGTTCTTC.

This clone was counted a few times. V usage is TRBV9 and J usage is TRBJ1-2, with a weak D call TRBD1 (6 bases). The CDR3 covers 13 residues. Trimming left V 0 bases short and J 5 bases short, with 8 bases between. CDR1 and CDR2 (germline): SGDLS, YYNGEE. CDR3 in DNA: TGTGCCAGCAGCGTAGGAGGGGGGTATGGCTACACCTTC. Amino acid sequence: CASSVGGGYGYTF.

This clone came up a few times. The chain joins TRBV6-1 to TRBJ1-2; possibly TRBD1 for D (5 bases). The CDR3 length is 15 residues. Germline assignment: CDR1 MNHNS and CDR2 SASEGT. V was cut by 2 bases and J by 4 bases, with 14 bases left in between. CDR3 coding DNA: TGTGCCAGCAGTGAACCGGGGGGTACTTCCTATGGCTACACCTTC. Translated: CASSEPGGTSYGYTF.

The rearrangement joins TRBV28 to TRBJ2-7; 9 bases align to TRBD2. Trimming took 5 bases from V and 0 from J; bases not matched to a gene: 8. The germline CDR1 and CDR2 sequences are MDHEN and SYDVKM. The CDR3 spans 16 residues. The CDR3 DNA follows: TGTGCCAGCAGTCCCAGTGGGCGGGAGGGCTCCTACGAGCAGTACTTC. Protein sequence: CASSPSGREGSYEQYF.

This chain connects TRBV28 to TRBJ1-2; 7 nucleotides line up with TRBD1. The CDR3 is made up of 15 amino acids. Germline trimming cut 4 bases from V and 4 bases from J; bases unmatched to any gene: 9. Germline V lookup: CDR1 MDHEN, CDR2 SYDVKM. The CDR3 DNA follows: TGTGCCAGCAGTTCACCAGGGGGTCTCGGCTATGGCTACACCTTC. This translates into CASSSPGGLGYGYTF.

The chain combines TRBV28 with TRBJ2-1; D is ambiguous. The length of the CDR3 is 14 residues. Trimming stripped 3 bases from V and 7 bases from J, with 13 bases between. Germline V gives CDR1 MDHEN, CDR2 SYDVKM. The CDR3 is CASSFIQQGNEQFF. The CDR3 nucleotides are TGTGCCAGCAGTTTTATTCAGCAAGGAAATGAGCAGTTCTTC.

The V gene is TRBV6-1, the J gene TRBJ2-5, with unresolved D. This CDR3 comprises 13 residues. Germline CDR1 MNHNS, CDR2 SASEGT. The V end was cut by 7 bases, the J end by 5 bases, with 14 bases between. The CDR3 DNA reads as TGTGCCAGCACTGCTGTGGGTCCCGAGACCCAGTACTTC. As protein: CASTAVGPETQYF.

The CDR3 is CASSRREDQETQYF. Written as DNA, the CDR3 is TGCGCCAGCAGCCGGAGGGAGGACCAAGAGACCCAGTACTTC. The genes are TRBV5-1 and TRBJ2-5, with a possible D match to TRBD2 (6 bases). V dropped 4 bases and J dropped 0 bases, with 10 bases sitting between them. This CDR3 is built from 14 residues. Germline lookup yields CDR1 SGHRS and CDR2 YFSETQ.

This clone was seen once. The chain couples TRBV30 to TRBJ2-7, with D unresolved. V shed 2 bases and J shed 2 bases, with 4 bases lying between them. Germline V gene sequence: CDR1 GTSNPN, CDR2 SVGIG (reference sequence). The CDR3 is 11 amino acids. CDR3 loop: CAWSIAYEQYF. The DNA of the CDR3 is TGTGCCTGGAGTATCGCCTACGAGCAGTACTTC.

This chain joins TRBV6-6 and TRBJ1-2; D might be TRBD1 (5 bases). Deletions cut 4 bases from V and 7 bases from J, with 19 bases between. Germline V gene sequence: CDR1 MNHNY, CDR2 SVGAGI (reference sequence). The CDR3 has 15 amino acids. The CDR3 is CASSFGDITGGGYTF. The CDR3 bases are TGTGCCAGCAGTTTCGGCGACATCACGGGGGGTGGCTACACCTTC.

The V gene is TRBV7-8, the J gene TRBJ2-3; 8 nucleotides agree with TRBD2. CDR1 is SGHVS, CDR2 FQNEAQ, per germline. V was clipped by 5 bases and J by 1 base; unmatched bases: 11. This CDR3 contains 17 residues. The CDR3 sequence: CASSPGGVGLGTDTQYF. In DNA, the CDR3 is TGTGCCAGCAGCCCCGGGGGGGTAGGTCTCGGCACAGATACGCAGTATTTT.

The chain is built from TRBV19 and TRBJ2-2, with TRBD1 matching 8 bases. This CDR3 has 16 residues. Trimming took 6 bases from V and 0 from J; bases not matched to a gene: 6. Germline assignment: CDR1 LNHDA and CDR2 SQIVND (reference sequence). CDR3 nucleotides: TGTGCCAGTAGCATGACAGGGGCCTCGAACACCGGGGAGCTGTTTTTT. Translation gives CASSMTGASNTGELFF.

This chain connects TRBV6-5 to TRBJ1-2; no reliable D call. Looked up from germline, CDR1 is MNHEY and CDR2 is SVGAGI. V shed 0 bases and J shed 1 base, with 12 bases lying between them. This CDR3 has 16 residues. The CDR3 sequence is CASSYSGNAHNYGYTF. The CDR3 DNA is TGTGCCAGCAGTTACTCGGGCAATGCGCATAACTATGGCTACACCTTC.

J is TRBJ2-1 and V is TRBV28; D ambiguous. Trimming removed 6 bases at V and 7 bases at J, with 16 bases between. The length of the CDR3 is 14 residues. Germline assignment: CDR1 MDHEN and CDR2 SYDVKM. The chain's CDR3 is CASSLFDYGNEQFF. The CDR3 DNA reads as TGTGCCAGCAGCCTATTTGATTATGGTAATGAGCAGTTCTTC.

This chain uses TRBV29-1 with TRBJ1-5; unclear D gene. The CDR3 is 13 amino acids. Trimming stripped 4 bases from V and 1 base from J, with 8 bases between. CDR1 and CDR2 (germline): SQVTM, ANQGSEA. The CDR3 sequence is CSVARGSNQPQHF. CDR3 sequence (DNA): TGCAGCGTTGCCCGGGGAAGCAATCAGCCCCAGCATTTT.